This TCR beta chain came from a study of shared clonotypes between healthy human individuals. Overall study: Ranging from 18 to 49 in age, donors were a couple of women and three men.

The CDR3 runs to 11 residues. Germline V CDR1 and CDR2: DFQATT, SNEGSKA (reference sequence). V shed 0 bases and J shed 13 bases, with 12 bases lying between them. This table comes from immunoSEQ multiplex PCR, and its TCRdb copy is limited to in-frame clones, with some not included. The table shows about 2.4 million clones, with around nine tenths occurring only once. Material: naive CD4+ T cells sorted from blood. The sample's subset: CD45RA+ positively selected. The TCR sequence derives from a man aged 18 to 35 in good health. This chain uses TRBV20-1 with TRBJ2-5; the D gene is possibly TRBD2 (5 bases). CDR3 nucleotides: TGCAGTGCTAGAGATTACCCCGCGGGGTACTTC. It codes for CSARDYPAGYF.